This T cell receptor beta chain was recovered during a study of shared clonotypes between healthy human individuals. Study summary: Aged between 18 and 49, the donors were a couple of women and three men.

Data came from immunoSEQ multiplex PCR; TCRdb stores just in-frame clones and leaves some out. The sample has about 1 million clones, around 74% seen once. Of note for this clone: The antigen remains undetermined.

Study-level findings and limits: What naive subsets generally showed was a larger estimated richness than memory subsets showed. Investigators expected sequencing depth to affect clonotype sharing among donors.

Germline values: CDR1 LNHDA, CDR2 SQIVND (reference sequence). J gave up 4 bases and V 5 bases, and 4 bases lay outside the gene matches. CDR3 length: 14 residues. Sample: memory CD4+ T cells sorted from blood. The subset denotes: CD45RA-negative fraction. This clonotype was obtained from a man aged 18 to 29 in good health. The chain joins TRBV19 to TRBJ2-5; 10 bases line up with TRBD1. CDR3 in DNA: TGTGCCAGTAGTGTGACAGGGGGCGGAGAGACCCAGTACTTC. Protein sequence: CASSVTGGGETQYF.